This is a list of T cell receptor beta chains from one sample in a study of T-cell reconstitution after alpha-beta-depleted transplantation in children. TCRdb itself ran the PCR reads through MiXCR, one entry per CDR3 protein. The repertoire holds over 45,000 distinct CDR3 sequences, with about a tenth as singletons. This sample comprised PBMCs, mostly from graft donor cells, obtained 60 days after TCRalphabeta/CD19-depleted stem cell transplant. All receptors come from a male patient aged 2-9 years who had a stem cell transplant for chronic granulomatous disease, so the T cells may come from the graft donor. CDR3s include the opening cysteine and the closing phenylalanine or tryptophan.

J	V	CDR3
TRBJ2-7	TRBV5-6	CASSLEVHYEQYF
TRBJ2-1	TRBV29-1	CSVGTGTGILEQFF
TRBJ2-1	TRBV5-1	CASSWTSGSPSYNEQFF
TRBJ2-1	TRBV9	CASSVAAGPYNKQFF
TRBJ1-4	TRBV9	CASSIEGPEKLFF
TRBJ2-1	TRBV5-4	CASSLSLANNNEQFF
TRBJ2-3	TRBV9	CASSPGPSSGSADTQYF
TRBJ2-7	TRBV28	CASSTPNRARSYEQYF
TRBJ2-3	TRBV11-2	CASSLVSTDTQYF
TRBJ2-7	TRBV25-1	CASSPIHRDYRAEQYF
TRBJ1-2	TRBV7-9	CASSLMYGYTF
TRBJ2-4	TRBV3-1	CAFSPQENLAKNIQYF
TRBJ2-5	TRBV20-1	CSASFIGEETQYF
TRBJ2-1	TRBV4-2	CASSQDRGLGSYNEQFF
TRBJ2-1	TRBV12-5	CASGCSGSLNEQFF
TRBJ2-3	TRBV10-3	CAISDTLGAGGRTDTQYF
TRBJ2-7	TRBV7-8	CASSLKAQNLAGRREQYF
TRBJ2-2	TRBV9	CAPRRQEVRGTGELFF
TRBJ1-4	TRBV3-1	CASSQGFSEKLFF
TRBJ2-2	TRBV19	CASSPLAVTLTGELFF
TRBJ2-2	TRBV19	CASAGIPGELFF
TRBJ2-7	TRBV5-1	CASSLALAGGPAYEQYF
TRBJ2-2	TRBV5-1	CASSLGHRDKNTGELFF
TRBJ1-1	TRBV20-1	CSATRGGLSTEAFF
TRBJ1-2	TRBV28	CASRVAANGYTF
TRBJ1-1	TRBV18	CASSSTGNTEAFF
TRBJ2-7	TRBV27	CATSLSGNYEQYF
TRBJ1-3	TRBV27	CASSSLGWGPGNTIYF
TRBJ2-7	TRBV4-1	CASSPFPGLAFHEQYF
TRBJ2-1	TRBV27	CASSPLLPGGYNEQFF
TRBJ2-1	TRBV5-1	CASSSTAGGPGNEQFF
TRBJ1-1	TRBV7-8	CASSLRQRNTEAFF
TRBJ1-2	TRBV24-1	CATSDPTGPYGYTF
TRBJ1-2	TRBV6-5	CASSYGQGPYGYTF
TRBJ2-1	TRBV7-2	CASSSRELGSNEQFF
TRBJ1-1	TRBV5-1	CASSVGDRRNTEAFF
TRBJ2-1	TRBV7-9	CASSPEGGRSNEQFF
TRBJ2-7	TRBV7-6	CASSGLGAGEQYF
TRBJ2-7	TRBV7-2	CASKQASGPYEQYF
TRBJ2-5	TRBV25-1	CASSGKQGARGDRLRETQYF
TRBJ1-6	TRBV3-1	CASSHSLEYSPLHF
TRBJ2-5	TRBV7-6	CASSLDARYRQETQYF
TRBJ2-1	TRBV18	CASSPAGGVNEQFF
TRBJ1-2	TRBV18	CASSPGTSNYGYTF
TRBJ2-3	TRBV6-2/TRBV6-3	CASRRTSGSRADTQYF
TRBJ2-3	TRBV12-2	CASRLRIFIGLALTDTQYF
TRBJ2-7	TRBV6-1	CASSLRLAGEREQYF
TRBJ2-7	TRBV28	CASSLRAKISYEQYF
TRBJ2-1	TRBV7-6	CASSLASAGGYNEQFF
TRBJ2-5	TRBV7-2	CASSSTSWQTQYF
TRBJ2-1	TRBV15	CATSRGLTGRDEQFF
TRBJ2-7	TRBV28	CATTPHGYEQYF
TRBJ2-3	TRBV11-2	CASSPGTFSSQDTQYF